These 7 T cell receptor beta chains came from one sample sequenced in a study of blood T cells in healthy people across ages (dated by TCRdb to 2015 to 2017). The library was produced with 5' RACE. These reads were obtained on an Illumina HiSeq 2500. A second PCR of about 7 to 12 cycles was performed with a sample-barcoded 5' primer and a J-beta primer mix. TCRdb reran the public reads through fastp at Q25 and MiXCR, keeping productive beta chains. Duplicate CDR3 protein sequences are folded into a single record with the most common DNA and genes. In this sample the table shows about 800,000 distinct CDR3 sequences, 20% to 25% of which occur a single time. The ten biggest clones cover more than 3% of the sample. These data are also associated with another study on T cells of mothers and their children.

Sequenced sample: blood. The source of these receptors is a boy younger than 18 in good health.

J is TRBJ2-3 and V is TRBV28; D tentatively fits TRBD1 or TRBD2 (6 bases each). The V gene lost 7 bases and the J gene lost 5 bases, with 22 bases spanning the gap. In germline, CDR1 is MDHEN, CDR2 SYDVKM. The CDR3 runs 16 residues. The CDR3 here is CASTPFGGGAQDTQYF. The CDR3 DNA sequence: TGTGCCAGCACCCCTTTCGGGGGCGGGGCACAAGATACGCAGTATTTT.

This clonotype appeared a few times. The V and J genes are TRBV27 and TRBJ2-3, with D perhaps assigned TRBD1 or TRBD2 (5 bases each). V lost 0 bases and J 4 bases, leaving 11 bases between the germline ends. The CDR3 length is 15 residues. Germline loops: CDR1 MNHEY, CDR2 SMNVEV (reference sequence). The CDR3 spells CASSLSYGAADTQYF. The CDR3 DNA sequence: TGTGCCAGCAGTTTATCGTACGGGGCGGCAGATACGCAGTATTTT.

V is TRBV12-3 or TRBV12-4 and J is TRBJ2-2; 7 bases agree with TRBD2. CDR3 length: 14 residues. V lost 5 bases, J lost 6 bases, and 6 bases stayed unmatched. The CDR3 sequence is CASSATSVAGELFF. CDR3 sequence (DNA): TGTGCCAGCAGTGCAACTAGCGTCGCCGGGGAGCTGTTTTTT.

This rearrangement joins TRBV6-6 to TRBJ1-3, with unresolved D. This CDR3 has 15 amino acids. The V gene lost 7 bases and the J gene lost 0 bases, with 13 bases spanning the gap. Germline CDR1 and CDR2: MNHNY and SVGAGI (reference sequence). The CDR3 sequence is CASIEDSSSGNTIYF. The CDR3 region has the DNA TGTGCCAGCATCGAAGACTCGAGCTCTGGAAACACCATATATTTT.

The V call is TRBV6-1, the J call TRBJ2-2; 12 bases are shared with TRBD2. This CDR3 is 16 amino acids long. Germline V CDR1 and CDR2: MNHNS, SASEGT. The junction had 2 bases not matched to a gene; V was cut back by 6 bases and J by 0 bases. DNA for the CDR3: TGTGCCAGCAGAAGACTAGCGGGGGCGAACACCGGGGAGCTGTTTTTT. Translating it yields CASRRLAGANTGELFF.

The V gene is TRBV9, the J gene TRBJ2-5; tentative D call: TRBD1 (5 bases). The J call is doubtful: the DNA matches TRBJ2-1 better. The CDR3 contains 14 residues. The germline V gene encodes CDR1 SGDLS and CDR2 YYNGEE. The CDR3: CASSVVTVYNEQFF. CDR3 nucleotides: TGTGCCAGCAGCGTAGTGACAGTCTACAATGAGCAGTTCTTC.

This clonotype was counted only a few times. The chain is built from TRBV20-1 and TRBJ2-3; 14 bases align to TRBD2. V was clipped by 4 bases and J by 4 bases; unmatched bases: 7. Per germline, CDR1 DFQATT and CDR2 SNEGSKA (reference sequence). This CDR3 has 16 amino acids. The CDR3 region is CSAMRTSGRLADTQYF. Here the CDR3 DNA reads TGCAGTGCTATGAGGACTAGCGGGAGGCTCGCAGATACGCAGTATTTT.